This TCR beta chain is from a study of cytomegalovirus exposure and HLA in healthy donors. Study findings and constraints: When presence/absence was analysed, sequencing depth was taken to be roughly uniform across donors.

The study sampled nominally healthy donors, though unrecorded immune exposures were likely. With 60 Vbeta and 13 Jbeta primers, the PCR was carried out. TCRdb keeps only in-frame clones here, not all; method: immunoSEQ multiplex PCR. Of about 120,000 clones in the sample, about 60% were seen once. Points on this clone: Its target is unknown.

Germline CDR1 is MNHNS and CDR2 is SASEGT. The CDR3 contains 15 residues. Trimming removed 9 bases from V and 8 bases from J, with 20 bases in between. The specimen was PBMCs. The V and J genes are TRBV6-1 and TRBJ1-6; perhaps TRBD1 as D (6 bases). The origin of this receptor is a man between 40 and 49 years old in good health and CMV-seropositive. CDR3 bases: TGTGCCAGTGTGATCATGCAGGGGATACATTCACCCCTCCACTTT. It is translated as CASVIMQGIHSPLHF.